These 8 T cell receptor beta chains came from one sample sequenced in a study of blood T cell repertoires in COVID-19. Repertoires were generated with immunoSEQ multiplex PCR, while TCRdb's copy carries only in-frame clones and drops some. This repertoire shows roughly 340,000 clones, roughly 89% found once; its top ten account for about 3.5%. The material sequenced was peripheral blood. The source is a woman between 18 and 29 years old who had recovered from COVID-19.

CDR3 sequence: CAGSDGRRYNEQFF. The CDR3 DNA follows: TGTGCCGGCTCAGACGGGAGACGATACAATGAGCAGTTCTTC. This rearrangement joins TRBV19 to TRBJ2-1; TRBD2 is a possible D gene (6 bases). The CDR3 consists of 14 residues. V was clipped by 11 bases and J by 4 bases, with 18 bases between them. Germline V gene sequence: CDR1 LNHDA, CDR2 SQIVND (reference sequence). Complete variable domain (other parts from reference TRBV19 and TRBJ2-1): DGGITQSPKYLFRKEGQNVTLSCEQNLNHDAMYWYRQDPGQGLRLIYYSQIVNDFQKGDIAEGYSVSREKKESFPLTVTSAQKNPTAFYLCAGSDGRRYNEQFFGPGTRLTVL.

This chain connects TRBV21-1 to TRBJ2-7; TRBD2, the table's D call, was not compared with the DNA. TRBV21-1 is classified as a pseudogene. The CDR3 sequence is 21 residues long. The CDR3 reads CASSMTGTSGIPPPKTYEQYV. CDR3 nucleotides: TGTGCCAGCAGCATGACCGGGACTAGCGGGATCCCCCCCCCTAAAACCTACGAGCAGTACGTC.

This clone was observed a single time. The chain combines TRBV20-1 with TRBJ1-1, with 8 bases matching TRBD1. Germline CDR1 is DFQATT and CDR2 is SNEGSKA (reference sequence). The length of the CDR3 is 13 residues. V was pared by 3 bases and J by 1 base, with 1 base of the junction left unmatched. CDR3 DNA sequence: TGCAGTGCTAGTGGACAGGGGAACACTGAAGCTTTCTTT. Protein product: CSASGQGNTEAFF.

The rearrangement joins TRBV5-6 to TRBJ1-1, with 7 bases lining up with TRBD1. The CDR3 covers 15 residues. Germline V gene data show CDR1 as SGHDT and CDR2 as YYEEEE. Trimming removed 4 bases from V and 11 bases from J; junction bases left unmatched: 17. CDR3 DNA sequence: TGTGCCAGCAGCCGCTACCAGGGGGTCTACAAAGGGGCTTTCTTT. Its protein is CASSRYQGVYKGAFF.

J is TRBJ1-5 and V is TRBV16; D may be TRBD1 (5 bases). The V gene lost 3 bases and the J gene lost 7 bases, with 28 bases spanning the gap. Germline V gene data show CDR1 as KGHSY and CDR2 as FQNENV. This CDR3 region has 19 residues. The CDR3 region has the DNA TGTGCCAGCAGCCAGACTCAACGTCCGTGGGGGGTTTGGTTGCAGCCCCAGCATTTT. Protein: CASSQTQRPWGVWLQPQHF.

This chain links TRBV5-4 with TRBJ2-5; D is possibly TRBD1 (5 bases). Per germline, CDR1 SGHNT and CDR2 YYREEE (reference sequence). This CDR3 comprises 14 residues. The germline V and J ends were trimmed by 3 bases and 5 bases, with 14 bases remaining between them. The CDR3 here is CASSSQGRRETQYF. DNA of the CDR3: TGTGCCAGCAGCTCTCAGGGTCGTCGGGAGACCCAGTACTTC.

The chain joins TRBV27 to TRBJ1-1; TRBD1 matches at 7 bases. CDR1 is MNHEY and CDR2 is SMNVEV in the germline V gene (reference sequence). Trimming took 1 base from V and 7 from J; bases not matched to a gene: 6. The CDR3 covers 14 residues. CDR3 DNA sequence: TGTGCCAGCAGTTTATGGGACAGCCCTAATGAAGCTTTCTTT. This translates into CASSLWDSPNEAFF.

This clone appeared once. The rearrangement uses TRBV4-1 and TRBJ1-5, with D possibly being TRBD1 (5 bases). V dropped 0 bases and J dropped 1 base, with 10 bases sitting between them. The CDR3 totals 16 residues. Germline values: CDR1 MGHRA, CDR2 YSYEKL. The CDR3 DNA follows: TGCGCCAGCAGCCAAGATAGCGGGGGGAGCAATCAGCCCCAGCATTTT. Protein product: CASSQDSGGSNQPQHF.